This TCR beta chain is drawn from a study of cytomegalovirus exposure and HLA in healthy donors. Donors had nominal health at sampling but likely had unrecorded immune exposures. The CDR3 contains 14 residues. The V and J ends lost 2 bases and 3 bases respectively, with 11 bases between them. Germline CDR1 is GTSNPN and CDR2 is SVGIG (reference sequence). The PCR employed 60 Vbeta primers together with 13 Jbeta primers. Repertoires were generated with immunoSEQ multiplex PCR, while TCRdb's copy carries only in-frame clones and drops some. The table shows 150,000 to 200,000 clones, with about four fifths occurring only once.

The receptor was isolated from a male donor in good health and CMV-seropositive. The V gene is TRBV30, the J gene TRBJ2-1; maybe TRBD2 (5 bases). The sequencing sample was made of PBMCs. This chain's CDR3 is CAWSYNGNYNEQFF. Here the CDR3 DNA reads TGTGCCTGGAGTTATAACGGGAACTACAATGAGCAGTTCTTC.